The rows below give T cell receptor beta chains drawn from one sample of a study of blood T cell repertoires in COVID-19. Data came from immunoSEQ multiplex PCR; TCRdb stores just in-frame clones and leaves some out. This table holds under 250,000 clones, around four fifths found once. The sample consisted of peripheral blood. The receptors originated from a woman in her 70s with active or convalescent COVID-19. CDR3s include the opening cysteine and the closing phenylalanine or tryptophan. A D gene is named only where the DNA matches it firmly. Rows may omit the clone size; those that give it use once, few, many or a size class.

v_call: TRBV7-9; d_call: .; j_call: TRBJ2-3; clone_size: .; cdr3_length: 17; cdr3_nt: TGTGCCAGCAGCTTAACCTACGGACTCGGGGTCACAGATACGCAGTATTTT; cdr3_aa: CASSLTYGLGVTDTQYF
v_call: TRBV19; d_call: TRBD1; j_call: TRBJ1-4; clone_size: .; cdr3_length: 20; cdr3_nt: TGTGCCAGTAGTGGCCGAGAGACAGGGGGCCCCGTTGCAACTAATGAAAAACTGTTTTTT; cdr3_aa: CASSGRETGGPVATNEKLFF
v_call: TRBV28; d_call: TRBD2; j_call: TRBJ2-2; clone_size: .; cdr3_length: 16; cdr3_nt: TGTGCCAGCAGTTTAATTACTAGCGGGAGCACCGGGGAGCTGTTTTTT; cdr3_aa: CASSLITSGSTGELFF
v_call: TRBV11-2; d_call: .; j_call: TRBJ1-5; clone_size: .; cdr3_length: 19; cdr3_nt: TGTGCCAGCAGCCCCGGTGGTTTGTCCCGAGGGTATAGCAATCAGCCCCAGCATTTT; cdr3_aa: CASSPGGLSRGYSNQPQHF
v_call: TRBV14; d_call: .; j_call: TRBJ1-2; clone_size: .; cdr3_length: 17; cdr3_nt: TGTGCCAGCAGCCATTACCGGGCTCTACGGGGGAACTATGGCTACACCTTC; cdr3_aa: CASSHYRALRGNYGYTF
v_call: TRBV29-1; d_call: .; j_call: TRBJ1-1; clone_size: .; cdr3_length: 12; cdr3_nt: TGCAGCGTCGTCACCACGAGCACTGAAGCTTTCTTT; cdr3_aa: CSVVTTSTEAFF
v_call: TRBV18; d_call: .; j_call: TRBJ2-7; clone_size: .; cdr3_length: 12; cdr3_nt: TGTGCCAGCTCAAAATCTGGAGTTGAGCAGTACTTC; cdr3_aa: CASSKSGVEQYF
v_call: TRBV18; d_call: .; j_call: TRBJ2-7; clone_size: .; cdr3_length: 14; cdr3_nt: TGTGCCAGCTCACCGTACAGAAGCTCCTACGAGCAGTACTTC; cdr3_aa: CASSPYRSSYEQYF
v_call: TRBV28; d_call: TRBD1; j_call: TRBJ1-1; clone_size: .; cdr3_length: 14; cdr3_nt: TGTGCCAGCAGTCGAACCGACAGGGTTGTTGAAGCTTTCTTT; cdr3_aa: CASSRTDRVVEAFF
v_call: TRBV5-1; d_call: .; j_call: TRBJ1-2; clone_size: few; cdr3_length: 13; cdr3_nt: TGCGCCAGCGGCAGGGGCGAAACCAGTGGCTACACCTTC; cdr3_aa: CASGRGETSGYTF
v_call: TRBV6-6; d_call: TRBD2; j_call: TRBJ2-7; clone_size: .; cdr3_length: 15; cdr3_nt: TGTGCCAGCCATATGTCACTAGCGGGATTTAGCGAGCAGTACTTC; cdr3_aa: CASHMSLAGFSEQYF
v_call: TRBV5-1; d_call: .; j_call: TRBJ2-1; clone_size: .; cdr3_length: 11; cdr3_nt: TGCGCCAGCAGCGAAGAGGGTGAGCAGTTCTTC; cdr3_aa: CASSEEGEQFF
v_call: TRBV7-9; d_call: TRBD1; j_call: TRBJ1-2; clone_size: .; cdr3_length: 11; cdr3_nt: TGTGCCAGCTCGGAGGGGGACAGGGACACCTTC; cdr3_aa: CASSEGDRDTF
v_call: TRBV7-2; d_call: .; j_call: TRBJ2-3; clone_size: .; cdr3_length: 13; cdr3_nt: TGTGCCAGCAGCCTAGGGGCGGGGGATACGCAGTATTTT; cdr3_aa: CASSLGAGDTQYF
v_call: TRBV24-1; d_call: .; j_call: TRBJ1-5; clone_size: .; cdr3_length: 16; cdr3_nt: TGTGCCACCAGTGATTTGCCGGTGGGCGGCAATCAGCCCCAGCATTTT; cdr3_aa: CATSDLPVGGNQPQHF
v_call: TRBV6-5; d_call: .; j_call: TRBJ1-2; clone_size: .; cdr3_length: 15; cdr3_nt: TGTGCCAGCAATACGCAGGGGCCCCCGGCCTATGGCTACACCTTC; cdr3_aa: CASNTQGPPAYGYTF
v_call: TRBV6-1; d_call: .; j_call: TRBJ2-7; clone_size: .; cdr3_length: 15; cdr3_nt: TGTGCCAGCAGTGAGGGACACCAAATTCCCTACGAGCAGTACTTC; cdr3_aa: CASSEGHQIPYEQYF
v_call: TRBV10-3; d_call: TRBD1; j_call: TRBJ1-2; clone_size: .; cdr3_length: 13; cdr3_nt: TGTGCCATCAGTGAGTCCAGGGACAGTCAACACACCTTC; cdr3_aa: CAISESRDSQHTF
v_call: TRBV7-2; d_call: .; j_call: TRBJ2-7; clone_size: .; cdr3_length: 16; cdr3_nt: TGTGCCAGCAGCTTAGTTGGTGGTTCTAGCTCCTACGAGCAGTACTTC; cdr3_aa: CASSLVGGSSSYEQYF
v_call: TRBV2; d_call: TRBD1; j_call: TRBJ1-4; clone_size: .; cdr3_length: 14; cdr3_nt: TGTGCCAGCAGTGCCATGGGGACAGGGGGAAAACTGTTTTTT; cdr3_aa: CASSAMGTGGKLFF
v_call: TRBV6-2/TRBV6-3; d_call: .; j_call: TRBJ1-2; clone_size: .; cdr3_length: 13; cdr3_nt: TGTGCCAGCAGTTACCAGCAGGCCTATGGCTACACCTTC; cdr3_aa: CASSYQQAYGYTF
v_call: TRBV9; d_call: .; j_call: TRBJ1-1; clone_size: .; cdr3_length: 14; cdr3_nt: TGTGCCAGCAGTCCTACAGTGGGGAGGGCTGAAGCTTTCTTT; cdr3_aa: CASSPTVGRAEAFF
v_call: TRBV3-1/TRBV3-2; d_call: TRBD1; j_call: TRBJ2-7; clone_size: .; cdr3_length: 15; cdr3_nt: TGTGCCAGCAGCCTGATGGGACAGGGGGCGGGGGAGCAGTACTTC; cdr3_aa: CASSLMGQGAGEQYF
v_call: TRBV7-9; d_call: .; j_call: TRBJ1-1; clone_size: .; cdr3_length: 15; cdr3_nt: TGTGCCAGCAGCCTAAGGGGGGGCGCACACACTGAAGCTTTCTTT; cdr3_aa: CASSLRGGAHTEAFF
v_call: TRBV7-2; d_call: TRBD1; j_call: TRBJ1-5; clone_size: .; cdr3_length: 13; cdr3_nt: TGTGCCAGCAGCACAGGGGCAGGGCAGCCCCAGCATTTT; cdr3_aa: CASSTGAGQPQHF
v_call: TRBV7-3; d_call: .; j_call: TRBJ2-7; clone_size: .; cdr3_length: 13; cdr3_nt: TGTGCCAGCAGCCGCGACTTAGGCCGCGAGCAGTACTTC; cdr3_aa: CASSRDLGREQYF